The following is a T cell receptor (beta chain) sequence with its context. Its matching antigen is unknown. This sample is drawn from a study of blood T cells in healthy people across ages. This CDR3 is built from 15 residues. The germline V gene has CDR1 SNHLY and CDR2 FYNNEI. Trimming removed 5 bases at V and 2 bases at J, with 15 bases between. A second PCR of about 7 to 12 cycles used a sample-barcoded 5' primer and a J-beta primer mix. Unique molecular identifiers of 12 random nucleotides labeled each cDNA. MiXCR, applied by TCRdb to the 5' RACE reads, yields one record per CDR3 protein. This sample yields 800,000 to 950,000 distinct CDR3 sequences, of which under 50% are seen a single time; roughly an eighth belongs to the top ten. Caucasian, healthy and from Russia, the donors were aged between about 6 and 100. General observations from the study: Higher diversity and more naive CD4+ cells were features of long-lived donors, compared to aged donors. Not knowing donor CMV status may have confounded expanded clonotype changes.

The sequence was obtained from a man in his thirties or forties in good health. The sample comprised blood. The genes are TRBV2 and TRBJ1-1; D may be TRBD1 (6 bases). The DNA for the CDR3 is TGTGCCAGCAGTACCGCGGCGGGGGGCAACACTGAAGCTTTCTTT. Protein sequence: CASSTAAGGNTEAFF. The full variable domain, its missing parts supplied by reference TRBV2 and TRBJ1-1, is EPEVTQTPSHQVTQMGQEVILRCVPISNHLYFYWYRQILGQKVEFLVSFYNNEISEKSEIFDDQFSVERPDGSNFTLKIRSTKLEDSAMYFCASSTAAGGNTEAFFGQGTRLTVV.